Listed below are T cell receptor beta chains from one sample, sequenced in a study of blood T cell repertoires in COVID-19. Here immunoSEQ multiplex PCR was the method, and the copy in TCRdb shows in-frame clones only, minus some. The sample includes 40,000 to 50,000 clones, around 87% of them seen just once. Sequenced material: peripheral blood. These receptors were collected from a man between 25 and 39 years old with active or convalescent COVID-19. Each CDR3 is given with its conserved first and last residue. The order of the fields is D gene, clone size, V gene, J gene, CDR3 protein, CDR3 DNA. A D gene is named only where the DNA matches it firmly. Clone size is not always given. Where it is, it says once, few, many or a class for expanded clones.

-	-	TRBV7-2	TRBJ2-1	CASSSGSYNEQFF	TGTGCCAGCAGCTCAGGCTCCTACAATGAGCAGTTCTTC
-	-	TRBV5-1	TRBJ2-1	CASSPGFYNEQFF	TGCGCCAGCAGCCCAGGGTTCTACAATGAGCAGTTCTTC
TRBD1	-	TRBV3-1/TRBV3-2	TRBJ2-7	CASSQSWSQGAVYEQYF	TGTGCCAGCAGCCAAAGCTGGTCTCAGGGGGCCGTCTACGAGCAGTACTTC
-	-	TRBV11-2	TRBJ1-1	CASSFLSTMNTEAFF	TGTGCCAGCAGCTTCTTATCTACCATGAACACTGAAGCTTTCTTT
TRBD1	-	TRBV18	TRBJ1-6	CASSRDSPQSSYNSPLHF	TGTGCCAGCTCACGGGACAGCCCCCAGAGCTCCTATAATTCACCCCTCCACTTT
-	-	TRBV29-1	TRBJ1-6	CSVRDSSYNSPLHF	TGCAGCGTTCGCGACAGCTCCTATAATTCACCCCTCCACTTT
TRBD2	-	TRBV2	TRBJ2-5	CASSRGSGGAWETQYF	TGTGCCAGCAGTAGGGGTAGCGGGGGGGCCTGGGAGACCCAGTACTTC
TRBD1	once	TRBV24-1	TRBJ2-3	CATSDTTGGTDTQYF	TGTGCCACCAGTGATACTACAGGGGGCACAGATACGCAGTATTTT
TRBD1	-	TRBV7-9	TRBJ1-1	CASSFWTGRTHTEAFF	TGTGCCAGCAGCTTCTGGACAGGGAGAACTCACACTGAAGCTTTCTTT
TRBD1	-	TRBV6-5	TRBJ2-1	CASKTGTGAFEQFF	TGTGCCAGCAAAACCGGGACAGGGGCTTTTGAGCAGTTCTTC
-	-	TRBV7-8	TRBJ1-5	CASSLIGTQDNQPQHF	TGTGCCAGCAGCTTAATCGGGACTCAAGACAATCAGCCCCAGCATTTT
-	-	TRBV7-2	TRBJ2-2	CASSLEGGGRNTGELFF	TGTGCCAGCAGCTTAGAGGGAGGAGGGAGGAACACCGGGGAGCTGTTTTTT
-	-	TRBV28	TRBJ1-2	CASSLGPGSGYTF	TGTGCCAGCAGTTTGGGTCCCGGGAGTGGCTACACCTTC
-	-	TRBV3-1/TRBV3-2	TRBJ1-2	CASSHRQNNGYTF	TGTGCCAGCAGCCATAGACAGAATAATGGCTACACCTTC
-	once	TRBV5-4	TRBJ1-1	CASSLDRGRLEAFF	TGTGCCAGCAGCTTGGATCGGGGGAGACTAGAAGCTTTCTTT
TRBD2	-	TRBV12-5	TRBJ2-3	CASGFPLAGGPGTDTQYF	TGTGCTAGTGGTTTCCCGCTAGCGGGGGGGCCGGGCACAGATACGCAGTATTTT
-	once	TRBV5-1	TRBJ1-1	CASSLADRNTEAFF	TGCGCCAGCAGCCTTGCGGACAGGAACACTGAAGCTTTCTTT
-	-	TRBV12-5	TRBJ1-5	CASGLGHLNQPQHF	TGTGCTAGTGGTTTGGGACACCTCAATCAGCCCCAGCATTTT
TRBD1	-	TRBV6-5	TRBJ2-1	CASSYTPDRGHNEQFF	TGTGCCAGCAGTTACACCCCTGACAGGGGACACAATGAGCAGTTCTTC
-	few	TRBV5-1	TRBJ2-2	CASSLTASSGLGELFF	TGCGCCAGCAGCTTGACGGCTAGCTCAGGTTTAGGGGAGCTGTTTTTT
-	-	TRBV9	TRBJ1-2	CASSVMEGVGYTF	TGTGCCAGCAGCGTAATGGAGGGCGTCGGCTACACCTTC
-	once	TRBV28	TRBJ1-5	CASSYRVGGNQPQHF	TGTGCCAGCAGTTACAGGGTGGGAGGCAATCAGCCCCAGCATTTT
-	-	TRBV4-3	TRBJ2-4	CASSQAWGQGRALAKNIQYF	TGCGCCAGCAGCCAAGCCTGGGGGCAGGGGCGCGCCCTAGCCAAAAACATTCAGTACTTC
TRBD1	-	TRBV5-1	TRBJ1-2	CASSLEGVAGQAHYGYTF	TGCGCCAGCAGCTTGGAAGGGGTTGCGGGACAGGCGCACTATGGCTACACCTTC
-	-	TRBV6-2/TRBV6-3	TRBJ1-1	CASSYTLMNTEAFF	TGTGCCAGCAGTTACACGCTAATGAACACTGAAGCTTTCTTT
TRBD2	few	TRBV11-2	TRBJ2-5	CASSSSSGVRWETQYF	TGTGCCAGCAGCAGCTCTAGCGGGGTTCGGTGGGAGACCCAGTACTTC
TRBD2	-	TRBV28	TRBJ2-1	CASSPWTSGISEQFF	TGTGCCAGCAGTCCTTGGACTAGCGGGATATCTGAGCAGTTCTTC
-	-	TRBV30	TRBJ2-2	CAWSVLRVTGELFF	TGTGCCTGGAGTGTATTGCGGGTAACCGGGGAGCTGTTTTTT
TRBD1	-	TRBV5-4	TRBJ2-1	CASSFDRGPVRNNEQFF	TGTGCCAGCAGTTTTGACAGGGGCCCCGTAAGAAACAATGAGCAGTTCTTC
-	-	TRBV5-1	TRBJ1-5	CASSPEAGEGSNQPQHF	TGCGCCAGCAGCCCCGAGGCAGGGGAAGGGAGCAATCAGCCCCAGCATTTT
TRBD2	-	TRBV27	TRBJ2-5	CASSSTPAGVETQYF	TGTGCCAGCAGTTCAACCCCAGCGGGGGTGGAGACCCAGTACTTC
TRBD2	-	TRBV6-4	TRBJ2-1	CASSPQVGGTGRSNEQFF	TGTGCCAGCAGCCCGCAGGTCGGGGGGACTGGGAGGTCCAATGAGCAGTTCTTC
-	once	TRBV25-1	TRBJ1-1	CASSEPGTTNTEAFF	TGTGCCAGCAGTGAGCCAGGGACAACGAACACTGAAGCTTTCTTT
TRBD1	-	TRBV27	TRBJ2-5	CASTHLGQGEKTQYF	TGTGCCAGCACCCATCTCGGACAGGGGGAAAAGACCCAGTACTTC
-	-	TRBV12-5	TRBJ1-4	CASGPRTESQKLFF	TGTGCTAGTGGTCCCCGGACAGAATCCCAAAAACTGTTTTTT
TRBD1	-	TRBV5-4	TRBJ1-6	CASSLDRGNSPLHF	TGTGCCAGCAGCCTGGACAGGGGGAATTCACCCCTCCACTTT
TRBD2	-	TRBV6-5	TRBJ2-1	CASRTGTRGNEQFF	TGTGCCAGCAGAACCGGGACTAGAGGCAATGAGCAGTTCTTC
TRBD1	-	TRBV6-5	TRBJ1-4	CASRLTGGLEKLFF	TGTGCCAGCAGATTGACAGGGGGCCTTGAAAAACTGTTTTTT
-	once	TRBV19	TRBJ2-7	CASTLTTGSYEQYF	TGTGCCAGTACCCTTACGACAGGATCCTACGAGCAGTACTTC
-	-	TRBV11-3	TRBJ1-6	CASSFIPRDFDNSPLHF	TGTGCCAGCAGCTTTATCCCCCGGGACTTTGATAATTCACCCCTCCACTTT
-	-	TRBV14	TRBJ2-5	CASSQDWGPGQETQYF	TGTGCCAGCAGCCAAGATTGGGGCCCAGGGCAAGAGACCCAGTACTTC
-	-	TRBV6-1	TRBJ2-5	CASSETGRTQETQYF	TGTGCCAGCAGTGAAACGGGCAGGACTCAAGAGACCCAGTACTTC